These T cell receptor beta chains were read from a single sample in a study of cytomegalovirus exposure and HLA in healthy donors. Profiling relied on immunoSEQ multiplex PCR, and the TCRdb table lists in-frame clones only, not all of them. The sample has about 90,000 clones, about 67% seen once. Source material: PBMCs. All receptors derive from a man aged 30 to 45 in good health and CMV-seronegative. Each CDR3 is given with its conserved first and last residue. The order of the fields is CDR3 protein, V gene, clone size, J gene. Expanded clones are given a class, and other clones once, few, many or no size at all.

CSVRTGPFNQPQHF,TRBV29-1,-,TRBJ1-5
CAWSVSGGNSPLHF,TRBV30,-,TRBJ1-6
CASSPWTGTNSPLHF,TRBV4-1,-,TRBJ1-6
CASRRATGNTEAFF,TRBV2,-,TRBJ1-1
CASSSGTGPYEQYF,TRBV2,-,TRBJ2-7
CASATTSAGELFF,TRBV7-3,-,TRBJ2-2
CASSPPGYYDEKLFF,TRBV7-8,-,TRBJ1-4
CASSQQSFTDTQYF,TRBV7-2,-,TRBJ2-3
CASSLGDSSYEQYF,TRBV5-1,-,TRBJ2-7
CASRADRVGNTIYF,TRBV6-1,-,TRBJ1-3
CASRTGTGDYNEQFF,TRBV6-4,-,TRBJ2-1
CASSQSTASSYNSPLHF,TRBV4-1,-,TRBJ1-6
CASSLGGTGELFF,TRBV28,-,TRBJ2-2
CASSYSMGRHTEAFF,TRBV6-5,few,TRBJ1-1
CASRFGQNGYSNQPQHF,TRBV12-2,-,TRBJ1-5
CASSLESYPNTEAFF,TRBV11-2,-,TRBJ1-1
CSVGQGGGELFF,TRBV29-1,-,TRBJ2-2
CASTHGGARSNYGYTF,TRBV28,-,TRBJ1-2
CAIQTGGFNTGELFF,TRBV15,-,TRBJ2-2
CASSFAGLYQPQHF,TRBV7-2,-,TRBJ1-5
CASSHPDSEAFF,TRBV16,-,TRBJ1-1
CASSLTGDRGYTF,TRBV11-2,-,TRBJ1-2
CASRGQGNTEAFF,TRBV5-1,few,TRBJ1-1
CSVGILSDYGYTF,TRBV29-1,-,TRBJ1-2
CASSLAGQVYEQYF,TRBV5-1,-,TRBJ2-7
CASSAGLAGENEQYF,TRBV7-3,few,TRBJ2-7
CASSFLGALFF,TRBV27,once,TRBJ2-2
CASRRDRGHGNSPLHF,TRBV7-8,few,TRBJ1-6
CASSLGGQGNQPQHF,TRBV27,-,TRBJ1-5
CASRPRTGTGFAQNEKLFF,TRBV19,-,TRBJ1-4
CASTGTSDYNEQFF,TRBV2,few,TRBJ2-1
CSVEDGTDTQYF,TRBV29-1,-,TRBJ2-3
CASSVPGGHTEAFF,TRBV25-1,-,TRBJ1-1
CASSLGLAGDANEQFF,TRBV7-3,-,TRBJ2-1
CASSVGLVTYEQYF,TRBV2,-,TRBJ2-7
CAWSVPGAGRLYEQYF,TRBV30,-,TRBJ2-7
CASSLRGHYGYTF,TRBV11-2,once,TRBJ1-2
CASSVGQNQPQHF,TRBV5-8,few,TRBJ1-5
CASSSLTGRGWGSYNEQFF,TRBV7-2,-,TRBJ2-1
CASSLPPGQGRTGELFF,TRBV11-2,-,TRBJ2-2
CASSVEAGAPLESETQYF,TRBV9,-,TRBJ2-5
CASSEFKGWQPQHF,TRBV6-1,-,TRBJ1-5
CASSWREAYNEQFF,TRBV5-1,-,TRBJ2-1
CAWVTGTSGLSSYNEQFF,TRBV30,-,TRBJ2-1
CASSNGVTYEQYF,TRBV2,few,TRBJ2-7
CASSLAGGTGTYNEQFF,TRBV5-1,-,TRBJ2-1
CASSYRATNEKLFF,TRBV13,-,TRBJ1-4
CSVPGQGATDTQYF,TRBV29-1,-,TRBJ2-3
CASSDFGTGSYTF,TRBV2,-,TRBJ1-2
CASSLVAGGPYEQFF,TRBV5-6,-,TRBJ2-1
CASSLVSGAYEQYF,TRBV5-1,once,TRBJ2-7